Below are 26 T cell receptor beta chains sequenced from a single sample in a study of T cell responses to AZD1222 COVID-19 vaccine. Profiling relied on immunoSEQ multiplex PCR, and the TCRdb table lists in-frame clones only, not all of them. The data contain roughly 120,000 clones, roughly 87% of them singletons. Sample: peripheral blood, taken 28 days after the second AZD1222 dose. Receptors originate from an adult who received the AZD1222 COVID-19 vaccine.

The rearrangement joins TRBV28 to TRBJ1-5, with a possible D match to TRBD1 (5 bases). Trimming cost V 4 bases and J 3 bases, with 13 bases left between them. This CDR3 is built from 15 residues. The germline V gene encodes CDR1 MDHEN and CDR2 SYDVKM. CDR3 DNA: TGTGCCAGCAGTTGGAGAGGGGCCAACAATCAGCCCCAGCATTTT. This encodes CASSWRGANNQPQHF.

The chain couples TRBV25-1 to TRBJ1-2; a weak D match, TRBD1 (5 bases). V lost 6 bases and J lost 1, with 9 bases in between. This CDR3 region has 13 residues. CDR1 is MGHDK and CDR2 is SYGVNS in the germline V gene. In nucleotides, the CDR3 is TGTGCCAGCAGGGGGGACGTTAACTATGGCTACACCTTC. Amino acids: CASRGDVNYGYTF.

The chain employs TRBV7-2 and TRBJ1-2, with D perhaps matching TRBD1 (5 bases). There are 16 residues in the CDR3. Between the trimmed V and J ends, which lost 2 bases and 8 bases, there was a span of 21 bases. Germline V CDR1 and CDR2: SGHTA, FQGNSA. DNA for the CDR3: TGTGCCAGCAGCTTAAGCGCTTGGCGACAGCCGCGGGGCTACACCTTC. As protein: CASSLSAWRQPRGYTF.

This chain joins TRBV19 and TRBJ2-1; 9 bases match TRBD2. The CDR3 is 18 amino acids. With 6 bases clipped from V and 6 bases from J, the junction kept 18 bases outside the gene matches. From germline, CDR1 is LNHDA and CDR2 SQIVND (reference sequence). The CDR3 region has the DNA TGTGCCAGTAGGGGACCTGGGGCTAGCGGGGCGAAAATCAATGAGCAGTTCTTC. Encoded protein: CASRGPGASGAKINEQFF.

V is TRBV18 and J is TRBJ2-4; no definite D call. This CDR3 contains 12 residues. In germline, CDR1 is KGHSH, CDR2 LQKENI. The V gene lost 2 bases and the J gene lost 8 bases, with 7 bases spanning the gap. The CDR3 region is CASSPDNYIQYF. CDR3 coding DNA: TGTGCCAGCTCACCAGACAACTACATTCAGTACTTC.

The chain links TRBV19 to TRBJ1-6; the D gene is possibly TRBD1 (5 bases). In germline, CDR1 is LNHDA, CDR2 SQIVND (reference sequence). The germline V and J ends were trimmed by 6 bases and 10 bases, with 13 bases remaining between them. The CDR3 totals 13 residues. The CDR3 DNA is TGTGCCAGTAGCGGCGTCAGGGAATCACCCCTCCACTTT. It is translated as CASSGVRESPLHF.

The chain couples TRBV6-1 to TRBJ1-2; a weak D match, TRBD1 (6 bases). The CDR3 extends over 16 amino acids. V was shortened by 2 bases and J by 0 bases, with 13 bases between the two germline ends. Germline V CDR1 and CDR2: MNHNS, SASEGT. The CDR3 sequence: CASSEKGESTNYGYTF. The CDR3 region has the DNA TGTGCCAGCAGTGAAAAGGGGGAATCGACTAACTATGGCTACACCTTC.

The V gene is TRBV4-3, the J gene TRBJ2-7; TRBD2 aligns across 8 bases. The CDR3 runs 15 residues. V shed 5 bases, J shed 2 bases, and the junction held 8 bases outside the gene matches. The germline gives CDR1 LGHNA, CDR2 YSLEER. The CDR3 nucleotides read TGCGCCAGCAGCGGACGGACGGGGGGGGCCTACGAGCAGTACTTC. Encoded protein: CASSGRTGGAYEQYF.

J is TRBJ2-1 and V is TRBV11-1; D gene uncertain. This CDR3 is built from 12 residues. Trimming took 5 bases from V and 5 from J, leaving 7 bases between them. The V gene's germline CDR1 is SGHAT and CDR2 FQDESV (reference sequence). Here the CDR3 DNA reads TGTGCCAGCAGCCTCCCGGACAATGAGCAGTTCTTC. It codes for CASSLPDNEQFF.

Points on this clone: An end of the junction differs from the germline gene, which may be a read error. This chain links TRBV7-2 with TRBJ2-1, with D perhaps TRBD1 (6 bases). The CDR3 totals 14 residues. Germline V gene data show CDR1 as SGHTA and CDR2 as FQGNSA. CDR3 in DNA: TGTGCCAGCAGCTCGGACAGCTATTACAATGAGCTGTTCTTC. Protein: CASSSDSYYNELFF.

The CDR3 is CASARGGNEKLFF. The CDR3, as DNA: TGTGCCAGCGCTCGTGGGGGGAATGAAAAACTGTTTTTT. The chain uses TRBV28 and TRBJ1-4, with D possibly being TRBD1 (5 bases). V gave up 8 bases and J gave up 5 bases, with 12 bases separating them. This CDR3 is 13 amino acids long. Germline lookup yields CDR1 MDHEN and CDR2 SYDVKM.

This clone was seen a few times. V and J are TRBV7-2 and TRBJ1-6; possible D gene TRBD1, 6 bases. The CDR3 runs to 15 residues. Trimming pared 1 base from V and 8 bases from J, leaving 12 bases between. The germline V gene encodes CDR1 SGHTA and CDR2 FQGNSA. The CDR3: CASSLEGGADSPLHF. DNA for the CDR3: TGTGCCAGCAGCTTAGAGGGGGGGGCGGATTCACCCCTCCACTTT.

This clone was picked up a small number of times. The genes are TRBV4-3 and TRBJ2-3; D gene unclear. The germline V and J ends were trimmed by 1 base and 0 bases, with 11 bases remaining between them. Germline V lookup: CDR1 LGHNA, CDR2 YSLEER. The CDR3 contains 16 residues. The CDR3 DNA reads as TGCGCCAGCAGCCAAGGAGCATCCATGAGCACAGATACGCAGTATTTT. Translation: CASSQGASMSTDTQYF.

In this sample, this clone turned up a few times. The V gene is TRBV28, the J gene TRBJ2-7; TRBD1 aligns across 7 bases. Losses at the gene ends were 6 bases for V and 1 base for J; bases not matched to a gene: 9. Germline V gene lookup returns CDR1 MDHEN and CDR2 SYDVKM. The CDR3 has 15 residues. CDR3 nucleotides: TGTGCCAGCAGCCCTACCTGGGACAGTTCCTACGAGCAGTACTTC. It yields the protein CASSPTWDSSYEQYF.

The genes are TRBV3-1 (or the pseudogene TRBV3-2) and TRBJ1-3; no firm D call. Trimming stripped 1 base from V and 0 bases from J, with 7 bases between. The CDR3 runs to 15 residues. Germline V gene data show CDR1 as LGHDT and CDR2 as YNNKEL (reference sequence). CDR3 in DNA: TGTGCCAGCAGCCAAGGGGCAGGCTCTGGAAACACCATATATTTT. It encodes CASSQGAGSGNTIYF.

The chain carries TRBV7-3 and TRBJ2-2; the D is unclear. Trimming shortened V by 4 bases and J by 1 base, and 4 bases separated the two germline ends. This CDR3 spans 13 amino acids. CDR1 and CDR2 (germline): SGHTA, FQGTGA. The CDR3 DNA follows: TGTGCCAGCAGCTCCAGGAACACCGGGGAGCTGTTTTTT. Its translation is CASSSRNTGELFF.

The chain employs TRBV12-3 or TRBV12-4 and TRBJ1-2; 7 bases fit TRBD1. With 4 bases clipped from V and 2 bases from J, the junction kept 1 base outside the gene matches. CDR3 length: 13 amino acids. The CDR3 spells CASSWGQNYGYTF. DNA of the CDR3: TGTGCCAGCAGTTGGGGACAGAACTATGGCTACACCTTC.

The chain employs TRBV23-1 and TRBJ1-3, with 7 bases fitting TRBD1. TRBV23-1 is given ORF status, its function remaining uncertain. The CDR3 is made up of 18 amino acids. The ends lost 4 bases at V and 0 bases at J; junction bases unmatched: 12. As DNA, the CDR3 is TGCGCCAGCAGTCGGAAAAGGACAGGATTTAGCTCTGGAAACACCATATATTTT. This translates into CASSRKRTGFSSGNTIYF.

V usage is TRBV18 and J usage is TRBJ2-1, with 8 bases fitting TRBD1. V gave up 5 bases and J gave up 4 bases; unmatched junction bases: 13. The CDR3 is 17 residues long. The germline CDR1 and CDR2 sequences are KGHSH and LQKENI. The CDR3 DNA reads TGTGCCAGCTCAACGACAAGAACAGGGGGAAAATACAATGAGCAGTTCTTC. This codes for CASSTTRTGGKYNEQFF.

The chain carries TRBV6-5 and TRBJ2-2; 9 bases map to TRBD1. Germline V lookup: CDR1 MNHEY, CDR2 SVGAGI. The CDR3 totals 14 residues. V lost 10 bases to trimming and J lost 1 base; unmatched junction nucleotides: 4. CDR3 bases: TGTGCCACGGACAGGGGCTTGAACACCGGGGAGCTGTTTTTT. Translating gives CATDRGLNTGELFF.

This clone was counted once. The chain is built from TRBV6-1 and TRBJ1-6, with a weak D call TRBD1 (6 bases). CDR1 is MNHNS, CDR2 SASEGT, per germline. The CDR3 has 17 amino acids. Trimming shortened V by 1 base and J by 1 base, and 11 bases separated the two germline ends. The CDR3 nucleotides read TGTGCCAGCAGTGAAGACTTCCAGGGGTCCTATAATTCACCCCTCCACTTT. Protein: CASSEDFQGSYNSPLHF.

The chain joins TRBV27 to TRBJ2-1, with D perhaps being TRBD1 or TRBD2 (5 bases each). This CDR3 contains 13 residues. Trimming took 6 bases from V and 6 from J, leaving 12 bases between them. Germline values: CDR1 MNHEY, CDR2 SMNVEV (reference sequence). This CDR3 reads CASSPRGLNEQFF. CDR3 DNA: TGTGCCAGCAGCCCTCGGGGCCTCAATGAGCAGTTCTTC.

The V call is TRBV5-6, the J call TRBJ1-2, with D tentatively TRBD1 (6 bases). Germline CDR1 is SGHDT and CDR2 is YYEEEE. Between the trimmed V and J ends, which lost 0 bases and 7 bases, there was a span of 10 bases. The CDR3 sequence is 13 residues long. CDR3 loop: CASSLAGGRGYTF. In DNA form, the CDR3 reads TGTGCCAGCAGCTTGGCCGGGGGGCGTGGCTACACCTTC. Full variable domain (missing parts from reference TRBV5-6 and TRBJ1-2): DAGVTQSPTHLIKTRGQQVTLRCSPKSGHDTVSWYQQALGQGPQFIFQYYEEEERQRGNFPDRFSGHQFPNYSSELNVNALLLGDSALYLCASSLAGGRGYTFGSGTRLTVV.

The chain links TRBV7-2 to TRBJ2-5; D possibly corresponds to TRBD2 (6 bases). Germline V CDR1 and CDR2: SGHTA, FQGNSA. CDR3 length: 14 residues. V lost 0 bases to trimming and J lost 5 bases, with 10 bases between them. The chain's CDR3 is CASSLAFGSETQYF. The DNA of the CDR3 is TGTGCCAGCAGCTTAGCGTTCGGGAGTGAGACCCAGTACTTC.

CDR3 amino acids: CASSRRGTGSGNTIYF. DNA of the CDR3: TGTGCCAGCAGCCGCCGTGGGACAGGGAGTGGAAACACCATATATTTT. J is TRBJ1-3 and V is TRBV4-2; TRBD1 agrees at 9 bases. The CDR3 consists of 16 residues. J lost 3 bases, V lost 4 bases, and 7 bases had no gene match. Germline values: CDR1 LGHNA, CDR2 YNFKEQ.

J is TRBJ2-5 and V is TRBV7-2, with D perhaps TRBD1 (6 bases). This CDR3 spans 14 amino acids. Trimming removed 1 base at V and 3 bases at J, with 9 bases between. CDR1 is SGHTA and CDR2 is FQGNSA in the germline V gene. CDR3 in DNA: TGTGCCAGCAGCTTAGGCCAGGGGAAAGAGACCCAGTACTTC. It translates to CASSLGQGKETQYF.